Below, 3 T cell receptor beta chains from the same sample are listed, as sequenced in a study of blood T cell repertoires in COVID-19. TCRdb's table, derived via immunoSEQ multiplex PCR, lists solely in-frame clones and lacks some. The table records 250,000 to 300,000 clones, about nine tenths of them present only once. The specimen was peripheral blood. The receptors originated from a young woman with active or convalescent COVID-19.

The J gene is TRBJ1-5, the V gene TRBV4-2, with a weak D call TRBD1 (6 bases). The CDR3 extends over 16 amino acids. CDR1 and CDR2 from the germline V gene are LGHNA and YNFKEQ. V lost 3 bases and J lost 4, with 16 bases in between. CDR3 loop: CASSHGGQLVNQPQHF. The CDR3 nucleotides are TGTGCCAGCAGCCACGGAGGACAGTTGGTTAATCAGCCCCAGCATTTT.

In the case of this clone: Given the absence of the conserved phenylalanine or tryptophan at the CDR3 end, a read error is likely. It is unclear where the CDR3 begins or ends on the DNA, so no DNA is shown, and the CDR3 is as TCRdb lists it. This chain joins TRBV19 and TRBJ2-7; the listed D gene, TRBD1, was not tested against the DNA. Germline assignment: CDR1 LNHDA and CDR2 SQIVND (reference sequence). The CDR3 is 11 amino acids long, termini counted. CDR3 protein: CASGDRGPQAL.

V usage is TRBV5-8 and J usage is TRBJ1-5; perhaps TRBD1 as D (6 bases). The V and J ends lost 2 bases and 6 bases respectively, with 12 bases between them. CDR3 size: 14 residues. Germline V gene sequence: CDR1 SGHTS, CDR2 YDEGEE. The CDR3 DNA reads TGTGCCAGCAGCTTCGGGGGGACACTTCAGCCCCAGCATTTT. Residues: CASSFGGTLQPQHF.